This T cell receptor beta chain was documented in a study of OX40 agonist ivuxolimab in advanced cancers. Measured with immunoSEQ multiplex PCR; TCRdb has only the in-frame clones, and not every one. The sample lists about 64,000 clones; over 65% were seen once. Here the sequenced sample was CD4+ or CD8+ T cells sorted from blood, taken in a trial of the OX40 agonist ivuxolimab. This TCR derives from an adult with an advanced solid tumor such as melanoma, head and neck, liver or kidney cancer.

DNA of the CDR3: TGCAGCGTCACAGGGGGTCTAAGTGAAAAACTGTTTTTT. Its protein product is CSVTGGLSEKLFF. The gene calls are TRBV29-1 and TRBJ1-4; TRBD1 matches at 8 bases. Trimming removed 6 bases from V and 7 bases from J; junction bases left unmatched: 7. Germline assignment: CDR1 SQVTM and CDR2 ANQGSEA. The CDR3 has 13 amino acids. Supplemented by reference TRBV29-1 and TRBJ1-4, the full variable domain reads SAVISQKPSRDICQRGTSLTIQCQVDSQVTMMFWYRQQPGQSLTLIATANQGSEATYESGFVIDKFPISRPNLTFSTLTVSNMSPEDSSIYLCSVTGGLSEKLFFGSGTQLSVL.